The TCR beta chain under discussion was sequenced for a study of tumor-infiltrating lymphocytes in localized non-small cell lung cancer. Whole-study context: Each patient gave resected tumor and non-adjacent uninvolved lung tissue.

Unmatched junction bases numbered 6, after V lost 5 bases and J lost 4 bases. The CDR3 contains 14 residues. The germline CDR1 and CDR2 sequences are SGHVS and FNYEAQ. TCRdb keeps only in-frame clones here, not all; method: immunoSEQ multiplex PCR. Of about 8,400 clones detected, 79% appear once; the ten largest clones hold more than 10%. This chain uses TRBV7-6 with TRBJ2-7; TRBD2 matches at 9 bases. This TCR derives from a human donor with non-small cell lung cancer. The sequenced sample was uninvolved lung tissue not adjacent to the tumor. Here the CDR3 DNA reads TGTGCCAGCAGCCCTAGCGGGACCTCGTACGAGCAGTACTTC. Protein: CASSPSGTSYEQYF.